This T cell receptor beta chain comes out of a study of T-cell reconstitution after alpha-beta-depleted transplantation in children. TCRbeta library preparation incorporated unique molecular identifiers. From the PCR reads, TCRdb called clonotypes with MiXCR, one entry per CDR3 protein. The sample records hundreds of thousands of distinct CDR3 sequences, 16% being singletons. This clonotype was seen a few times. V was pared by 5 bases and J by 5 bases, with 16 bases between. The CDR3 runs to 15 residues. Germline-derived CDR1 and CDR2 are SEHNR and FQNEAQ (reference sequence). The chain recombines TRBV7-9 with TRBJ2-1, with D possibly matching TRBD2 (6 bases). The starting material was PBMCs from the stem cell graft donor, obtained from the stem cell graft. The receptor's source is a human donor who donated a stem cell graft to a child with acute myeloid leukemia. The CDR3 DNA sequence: TGTGCCAGCAGCCCCCTCCGGGACTTACACAATGAGCAGTTCTTC. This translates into CASSPLRDLHNEQFF.